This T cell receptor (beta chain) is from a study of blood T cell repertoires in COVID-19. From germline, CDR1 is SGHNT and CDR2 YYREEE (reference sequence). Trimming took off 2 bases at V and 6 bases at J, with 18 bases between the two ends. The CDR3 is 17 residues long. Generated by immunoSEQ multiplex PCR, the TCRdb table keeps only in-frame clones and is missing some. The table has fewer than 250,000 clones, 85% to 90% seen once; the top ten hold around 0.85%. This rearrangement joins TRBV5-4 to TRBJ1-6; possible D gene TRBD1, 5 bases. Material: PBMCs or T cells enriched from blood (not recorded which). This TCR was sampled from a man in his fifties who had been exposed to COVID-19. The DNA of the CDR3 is TGTGCCAGCAGCTTTAAAAGCGGGACGGTGACTAATTCACCCCTCCACTTT. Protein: CASSFKSGTVTNSPLHF. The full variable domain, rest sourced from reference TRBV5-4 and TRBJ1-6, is ETGVTQSPTHLIKTRGQQVTLRCSSQSGHNTVSWYQQALGQGPQFIFQYYREEENGRGNFPPRFSGLQFPNYSSELNVNALELDDSALYLCASSFKSGTVTNSPLHFGNGTRLTVT.